The 27 T cell receptor beta chains reported below all come from one sample, sequenced in a study of blood T cell repertoires in COVID-19. Libraries were prepared by immunoSEQ multiplex PCR; TCRdb keeps only in-frame clonotypes and omits some of them. Of about 190,000 clones listed, about nine tenths are singletons. Sequencing used peripheral blood. Receptors originate from a man aged 25-45 years with acute or convalescent COVID-19.

This chain links TRBV7-2 with TRBJ1-2, with D hard to call. The V gene lost 4 bases and the J gene lost 3 bases, with 15 bases spanning the gap. The CDR3 length is 15 residues. Germline CDR1 SGHTA, CDR2 FQGNSA. Written as DNA, the CDR3 is TGTGCCAGCAGCTCCCCTTCGCAGGTTTACTATGGCTACACCTTC. It encodes CASSSPSQVYYGYTF.

This chain uses TRBV19 with TRBJ2-2; the match to TRBD2 covers 10 bases. V was pared by 3 bases and J by 0 bases, with 7 bases of the junction left unmatched. The CDR3 contains 18 residues. CDR1 and CDR2 (germline): LNHDA, SQIVND (reference sequence). Written as DNA, the CDR3 is TGTGCCAGTAGTATCCGTCCTAGCGGGGGAGCGAACACCGGGGAGCTGTTTTTT. Amino acid sequence: CASSIRPSGGANTGELFF. Full variable domain (missing parts from reference TRBV19 and TRBJ2-2): DGGITQSPKYLFRKEGQNVTLSCEQNLNHDAMYWYRQDPGQGLRLIYYSQIVNDFQKGDIAEGYSVSREKKESFPLTVTSAQKNPTAFYLCASSIRPSGGANTGELFFGEGSRLTVL.

The rearrangement uses TRBV5-1 and TRBJ2-2, with 8 positions matching TRBD1. Trimming cost V 4 bases and J 6 bases; bases outside gene matches: 11. This CDR3 has 16 amino acids. Germline-derived CDR1 and CDR2 are SGHRS and YFSETQ. CDR3 region: CASSANPGTGPGELFF. The CDR3 DNA sequence: TGCGCCAGCAGCGCCAACCCCGGGACAGGTCCCGGGGAGCTGTTTTTT. Together with reference TRBV5-1 and TRBJ2-2, the CDR3 gives the full variable domain: KAGVTQTPRYLIKTRGQQVTLSCSPISGHRSVSWYQQTPGQGLQFLFEYFSETQRNKGNFPGRFSGRQFSNSRSEMNVSTLELGDSALYLCASSANPGTGPGELFFGEGSRLTVL.

This chain uses TRBV3-1 (or the pseudogene TRBV3-2) with TRBJ1-2, with unresolved D. This CDR3 spans 13 amino acids. Trimming cost V 1 base and J 7 bases, with 10 bases left between them. CDR1 and CDR2 from the germline V gene are LGHDT and YNNKEL (reference sequence). CDR3 region: CASSQGRDGGYTF. The DNA of the CDR3 is TGTGCCAGCAGCCAAGGGCGGGATGGTGGCTACACCTTC.

The table lists this clone with a count of one. V gene TRBV4-1 combines with J gene TRBJ2-1, with 13 bases lining up with TRBD2. Trimming removed 2 bases from V and 9 bases from J; junction bases left unmatched: 7. There are 16 residues in the CDR3. The germline gives CDR1 MGHRA, CDR2 YSYEKL. The CDR3 reads CASSQLLAGGPSEQFF. The CDR3 DNA reads as TGCGCCAGCAGCCAACTACTAGCGGGGGGGCCTAGTGAGCAGTTCTTC.

The chain carries TRBV7-8 and TRBJ2-7, with 7 positions matching TRBD1. J lost 2 bases, V lost 5 bases, and 9 bases had no gene match. Germline V gene data show CDR1 as SGHVS and CDR2 as FQNEAQ. The CDR3 is 15 amino acids. The chain's CDR3 is CASSRSGQYTYEQYF. CDR3 DNA sequence: TGTGCCAGCAGCAGATCGGGACAGTATACCTACGAGCAGTACTTC.

The rearrangement links TRBV30 to TRBJ1-6; D is possibly TRBD1 (5 bases). Looked up from germline, CDR1 is GTSNPN and CDR2 is SVGIG (reference sequence). Trimming took off 2 bases at V and 11 bases at J, with 13 bases between the two ends. This CDR3 contains 13 residues. The CDR3 loop is CAWSKRGGAPLHF. Here the CDR3 DNA reads TGTGCCTGGAGTAAGAGGGGCGGGGCACCCCTCCACTTT.

The V gene is TRBV19, the J gene TRBJ2-1; TRBD2 aligns across 9 bases. Germline CDR1 LNHDA, CDR2 SQIVND (reference sequence). With V trimmed by 5 bases and J by 4 bases, 15 bases remained unmatched. This CDR3 has 18 residues. Written as DNA, the CDR3 is TGTGCCAGTAGTTTCAGAACCGCCGGGACTAGCTCTTACAATGAGCAGTTCTTC. Protein product: CASSFRTAGTSSYNEQFF.

This sequence joins TRBV2 and TRBJ1-1; the match to TRBD1 covers 7 bases. Germline V lookup: CDR1 SNHLY, CDR2 FYNNEI. This CDR3 region has 14 residues. Germline trimming cut 6 bases from V and 5 bases from J; bases unmatched to any gene: 9. The CDR3 here is CASRADRAVTEAFF. Here the CDR3 DNA reads TGTGCCAGCAGAGCTGACAGGGCTGTTACTGAAGCTTTCTTT.

There are a few counts of this clone. V gene TRBV3-1 (or the pseudogene TRBV3-2) combines with J gene TRBJ2-1, with D unresolved. Germline lookup yields CDR1 LGHDT and CDR2 YNNKEL (reference sequence). V was trimmed by 4 bases and J by 8 bases, leaving 9 bases between them. The CDR3 runs 12 residues. This chain's CDR3 is CASSLQVDEQFF. DNA for the CDR3: TGTGCCAGCAGCCTTCAGGTTGATGAGCAGTTCTTC.

This clone has more than one count but fewer than ten. The chain carries TRBV3-1 (or the pseudogene TRBV3-2) and TRBJ1-4; D not resolved. The V gene's germline CDR1 is LGHDT and CDR2 YNNKEL (reference sequence). The CDR3 consists of 14 residues. Trimming pared 4 bases from V and 0 bases from J, leaving 6 bases between. CDR3 sequence: CASSLGATNEKLFF. The CDR3 DNA is TGTGCCAGCAGCCTTGGAGCAACTAATGAAAAACTGTTTTTT.

The genes are TRBV10-3 and TRBJ2-5; 11 bases agree with TRBD2. The CDR3 has 16 amino acids. Germline assignment: CDR1 ENHRY and CDR2 SYGVKD. The V and J ends lost 0 bases and 3 bases, in that order; junction bases with no gene match: 3. DNA of the CDR3: TGTGCCATCAGTGAGTCGACTAGCGGGAAAAAAGAGACCCAGTACTTC. It translates to CAISESTSGKKETQYF.

The gene calls are TRBV16 and TRBJ1-2; D might be TRBD1 (5 bases). Germline loops: CDR1 KGHSY, CDR2 FQNENV. Trimming stripped 3 bases from V and 8 bases from J, with 34 bases between. The CDR3 extends over 20 amino acids. CDR3 DNA sequence: TGTGCCAGCAGCCACACAATAATCGTAACAGACCCCTCTCTAAGGGGAGGCTACACCTTC. This translates into CASSHTIIVTDPSLRGGYTF.

The chain employs TRBV5-4 and TRBJ1-3; weak D call: TRBD1 (5 bases). CDR1 and CDR2 from the germline V gene are SGHNT and YYREEE (reference sequence). The CDR3 totals 13 residues. V dropped 6 bases and J dropped 2 bases, with 9 bases sitting between them. The CDR3 protein is CASTNRTGNTIYF. CDR3 in DNA: TGTGCCAGCACCAACAGGACTGGAAACACCATATATTTT.

The chain is built from TRBV30 and TRBJ1-4, with D unclear. CDR3 length: 15 amino acids. Deletions cut 0 bases from V and 5 bases from J, with 13 bases between. Germline CDR1 GTSNPN, CDR2 SVGIG (reference sequence). CDR3 bases: TGTGCCTGGAGTGTAACGTATCAGTTAAATGAAAAACTGTTTTTT. Translating it yields CAWSVTYQLNEKLFF.

J is TRBJ1-6 and V is TRBV6-5; 7 nucleotides agree with TRBD1. V gave up 2 bases and J gave up 7 bases; unmatched junction bases: 5. The CDR3 extends over 15 amino acids. CDR1 MNHEY and CDR2 SVGAGI come from the germline V gene. The CDR3, as DNA: TGTGCCAGCAGTTACACACAGGGGTCAAATTCACCCCTCCACTTT. The encoded protein is CASSYTQGSNSPLHF.

This sequence joins TRBV6-4 and TRBJ2-5; 7 bases align to TRBD1. This CDR3 is 18 amino acids long. Germline lookup yields CDR1 MRHNA and CDR2 SNTAGT. V lost 4 bases, J lost 5 bases, and 19 bases stayed unmatched. The CDR3 here is CASSVLRRGTGSAETQYF. For the CDR3, the DNA is TGTGCCAGCAGTGTCCTCCGCAGGGGGACGGGGTCTGCGGAGACCCAGTACTTC.

This chain uses TRBV19 with TRBJ2-2; no clear D. There are 15 residues in the CDR3. In germline, CDR1 is LNHDA, CDR2 SQIVND (reference sequence). V lost 5 bases to trimming and J lost 1 base, with 11 bases between them. The CDR3: CASSPSSLNTGELFF. The CDR3 DNA sequence: TGTGCCAGTAGTCCCTCGAGTCTGAACACCGGGGAGCTGTTTTTT.

The CDR3 DNA sequence: TGTGCCAGCAGTGAGGGGGCGCGGGTTAATGAAAAACTGTTTTTT. Translated, it gives CASSEGARVNEKLFF. V usage is TRBV6-1 and J usage is TRBJ1-4, with D tentatively TRBD1 (6 bases). The germline V gene encodes CDR1 MNHNS and CDR2 SASEGT. The V and J ends lost 3 bases and 4 bases respectively, with 12 bases between them. This CDR3 contains 15 residues.

The chain uses TRBV7-8 and TRBJ1-5; unclear D gene. CDR3 length equals 14 residues. The V and J ends lost 1 base and 11 bases respectively, with 15 bases between them. Per the germline V gene, CDR1 is SGHVS and CDR2 is FQNEAQ. CDR3 nucleotide sequence: TGTGCCAGCAGCTTAGGGGGAGGACCGGCGGCCCAGCATTTT. Amino acids: CASSLGGGPAAQHF. The whole variable domain, filled in from reference TRBV7-8 and TRBJ1-5, reads GAGVSQSPRYKVAKRGQDVALRCDPISGHVSLFWYQQALGQGPEFLTYFQNEAQLDKSGLPSDRFFAERPEGSVSTLKIQRTQQEDSAVYLCASSLGGGPAAQHFGDGTRLSIL.

The chain uses TRBV19 and TRBJ1-1; tentative D call: TRBD1 (5 bases). CDR3 length: 12 amino acids. From germline, CDR1 is LNHDA and CDR2 SQIVND (reference sequence). V was trimmed by 11 bases and J by 6 bases, leaving 16 bases between them. CDR3 sequence reads: CASGEDNAEAFF. The CDR3 DNA reads TGTGCCTCGGGGGAGGATAACGCTGAAGCTTTCTTT.

J is TRBJ2-4 and V is TRBV2; 9 positions match TRBD1. Germline lookup yields CDR1 SNHLY and CDR2 FYNNEI. V lost 8 bases and J lost 1; bases outside the gene matches: 0. The CDR3 consists of 13 residues. The CDR3 DNA follows: TGTGCCAGCGGGACAGGGGCCAAAAACATTCAGTACTTC. Translating gives CASGTGAKNIQYF.

V gene TRBV27 combines with J gene TRBJ2-1; 11 nucleotides align to TRBD2. From germline, CDR1 is MNHEY and CDR2 SMNVEV (reference sequence). Unmatched junction bases numbered 4, after V lost 6 bases and J lost 3 bases. The CDR3 loop spans 15 amino acids. The CDR3 loop is CASRTLAGGYNEQFF. For the CDR3, the DNA is TGTGCCAGCAGGACTCTAGCGGGAGGCTACAATGAGCAGTTCTTC.

This chain connects TRBV18 to TRBJ2-1, with 10 positions matching TRBD1. CDR1 KGHSH and CDR2 LQKENI come from the germline V gene. The CDR3 sequence is 15 residues long. The J segment lost 6 bases and the V segment lost 4 bases, leaving 6 bases of the junction unmatched. As DNA, the CDR3 is TGTGCCAGCTCACGGCCTCGGGACAGGGGCAATGAGCAGTTCTTC. Protein sequence: CASSRPRDRGNEQFF. The full variable domain, its missing parts supplied by reference TRBV18 and TRBJ2-1, is NAGVMQNPRHLVRRRGQEARLRCSPMKGHSHVYWYRQLPEEGLKFMVYLQKENIIDESGMPKERFSAEFPKEGPSILRIQQVVRGDSAAYFCASSRPRDRGNEQFFGPGTRLTVL.

In its sample, this clone was seen a few times. This chain uses TRBV6-5 with TRBJ1-1; D unresolved. The CDR3 has 12 residues. V was clipped by 5 bases and J by 0 bases, with 4 bases between them. Germline V gene lookup returns CDR1 MNHEY and CDR2 SVGAGI. CDR3 loop: CASSTVNTEAFF. CDR3 in DNA: TGTGCCAGCAGTACAGTGAACACTGAAGCTTTCTTT.

The CDR3 nucleotides are TGTGCCAGCAGCTTGGGACAGCCTAATTCACCCCTCCACTTT. This sequence encodes CASSLGQPNSPLHF. This rearrangement joins TRBV5-4 to TRBJ1-6, with a tentative D call TRBD1 (5 bases). Trimming pared 0 bases from V and 6 bases from J, leaving 7 bases between. The CDR3 loop spans 14 amino acids. Germline V CDR1 and CDR2: SGHNT, YYREEE (reference sequence).

This chain connects TRBV9 to TRBJ1-2, with D hard to call. The V and J ends lost 2 bases and 11 bases respectively, with 31 bases between them. Germline assignment: CDR1 SGDLS and CDR2 YYNGEE. The CDR3 totals 18 residues. CDR3 DNA sequence: TGTGCCAGCAGCGTGGGTCGAGGCTATGGGTTACCCGCAGTCCGTTACACCTTC. Amino acids: CASSVGRGYGLPAVRYTF.